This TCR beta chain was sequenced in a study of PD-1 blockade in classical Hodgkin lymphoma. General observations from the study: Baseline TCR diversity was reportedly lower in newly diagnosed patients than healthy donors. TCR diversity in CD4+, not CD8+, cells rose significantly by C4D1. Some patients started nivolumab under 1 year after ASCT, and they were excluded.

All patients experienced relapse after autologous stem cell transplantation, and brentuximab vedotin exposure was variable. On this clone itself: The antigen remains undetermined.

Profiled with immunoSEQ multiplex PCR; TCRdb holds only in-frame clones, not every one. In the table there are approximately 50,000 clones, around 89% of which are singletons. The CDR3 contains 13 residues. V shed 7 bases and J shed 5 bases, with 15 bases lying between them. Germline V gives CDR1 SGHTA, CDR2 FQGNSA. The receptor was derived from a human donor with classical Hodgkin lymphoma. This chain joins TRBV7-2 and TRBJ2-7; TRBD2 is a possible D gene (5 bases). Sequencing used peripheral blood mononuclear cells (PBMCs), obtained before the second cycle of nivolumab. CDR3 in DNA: TGTGCCAGCATTCCCCTGGGGAGCCACGAGCAGTACTTC. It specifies CASIPLGSHEQYF.